This T cell receptor beta chain stems from a study of multiple sclerosis patients with progressive multifocal leukoencephalopathy. Time point of the sample: time of PML onset. T3 refers to blood collected at the onset of PML. Germline lookup yields CDR1 MNHNS and CDR2 SASEGT. After removal of 7 bases from V and 3 bases from J, the junction contained 5 bases not matched to a gene. The CDR3 consists of 14 residues. Study-level findings and limits: In most PML patients, TRB repertoires appeared less diverse by entropy.

Assay: immunoSEQ multiplex PCR; the TCRdb copy retains only in-frame clones and omits some. The sample contains approximately 27,000 clones, approximately 89% of which appear only once. Note on this clone: Its antigen is not identified.

The TCR comes from a woman in her twenties or thirties with progressive multifocal leukoencephalopathy. The rearrangement links TRBV6-1 to TRBJ1-2; 10 bases line up with TRBD1. The starting material was PBMCs, obtained from a patient treated with natalizumab. CDR3 protein: CASIEDRGYYGYTF. Here the CDR3 DNA reads TGTGCCAGCATCGAGGACAGGGGGTACTATGGCTACACCTTC.